A selection of T cell receptor beta chains follows, all from one sample in a study of blood T cell repertoires in COVID-19. Sequenced by immunoSEQ multiplex PCR; TCRdb stores in-frame clones only, minus some. Of a few hundred thousand clones detected, roughly nine tenths appear once; the ten largest clones hold 2.9%. The material sequenced was PBMCs or T cells enriched from blood (not recorded which). The receptors stem from a woman in her fifties or sixties who had been exposed to COVID-19. CDR3s include the opening cysteine and the closing phenylalanine or tryptophan. Fields, in order: V gene, clone size, J gene, D gene, CDR3 protein, CDR3 DNA. D genes are given only for firm matches. The size field is filled for only some rows; it gives once, few, many or a size class.

TRBV4-1	-	TRBJ2-2	-	CASSLHDSYTGELFF	TGCGCCAGCAGCCTACATGACTCATACACCGGGGAGCTGTTTTTT
TRBV7-8	-	TRBJ1-6	-	CASSLGHSADFSPLHF	TGTGCCAGCAGCCTGGGACACTCGGCCGATTTTTCACCCCTCCACTTT
TRBV5-1	-	TRBJ1-3	TRBD1	CASSSTGGGNTIYF	TGCGCCAGCAGCTCGACAGGGGGTGGAAACACCATATATTTT
TRBV2	-	TRBJ1-2	-	CASTGGREPNGYTF	TGTGCCAGCACGGGGGGGAGGGAGCCAAATGGCTACACCTTC
TRBV13	-	TRBJ2-7	-	CASSYSTGGQQYF	TGTGCCAGCAGCTACTCTACGGGGGGCCAGCAGTACTTC
TRBV4-2	-	TRBJ2-3	TRBD1	CASSRRDREADTQYF	TGTGCCAGCAGCCGAAGGGACAGGGAAGCAGATACGCAGTATTTT
TRBV7-8	-	TRBJ2-5	TRBD2	CASSLQGGGRETQYF	TGTGCCAGCAGCTTACAGGGCGGGGGGCGAGAGACCCAGTACTTC
TRBV5-1	-	TRBJ2-3	-	CASSLRRSSSSTDTQYF	TGCGCCAGCAGTTTGAGGCGGTCGTCTTCTAGCACAGATACGCAGTATTTT
TRBV11-2	-	TRBJ1-2	-	CASSLSGNYGYTF	TGTGCCAGCAGCTTATCAGGGAACTATGGCTACACCTTC
TRBV5-1	-	TRBJ1-1	-	CASSLDRDIGTEAFF	TGCGCCAGCAGCTTGGACAGGGATATTGGGACTGAAGCTTTCTTT
TRBV5-4	-	TRBJ1-2	-	CASSPRQSGGYTF	TGTGCCAGCAGCCCCAGACAAAGCGGCGGCTACACCTTC
TRBV21-1	-	TRBJ2-2	-	CASSKAPGQGLGRTGELFF	TGTGCCAGCAGCAAAGCCCCGGGACAGGGTTTGGGTCGGACCGGGGAGCTGTTTTTT
TRBV29-1	-	TRBJ1-5	-	CSVDGEGNQPQHF	TGCAGCGTTGATGGGGAGGGCAATCAGCCCCAGCATTTT
TRBV19	-	TRBJ2-2	-	CASSIRSGRQGNTGELFF	TGTGCCAGTAGTATAAGGTCGGGGAGGCAGGGGAACACCGGGGAGCTGTTTTTT
TRBV20-1	few	TRBJ1-1	-	CSAQGYTEAFF	TGCAGTGCTCAGGGGTATACTGAAGCTTTCTTT
TRBV5-6	-	TRBJ2-7	TRBD2	CASSLWVGREQYF	TGTGCCAGCAGCTTGTGGGTCGGGAGGGAGCAGTACTTC
TRBV5-1	-	TRBJ1-4	TRBD1	CASSLSGQGEKLFF	TGCGCCAGCAGCTTGTCGGGACAGGGGGAAAAACTGTTTTTT
TRBV5-6	-	TRBJ1-5	TRBD1	CASSLGGGGMPQHF	TGTGCCAGCAGCTTGGGAGGGGGCGGAATGCCCCAGCATTTT
TRBV28	-	TRBJ1-2	-	CASTIHRENYGYTF	TGTGCCAGCACTATACACAGGGAAAACTATGGCTACACCTTC
TRBV19	-	TRBJ2-1	TRBD2	CASSIQTSSPKFF	TGTGCCAGTAGTATTCAGACTAGCTCGCCTAAGTTCTTC
TRBV18	-	TRBJ2-7	TRBD1	CASSPDRQAEQYF	TGTGCCAGCTCACCGGACAGGCAAGCCGAGCAGTACTTC
TRBV5-1	-	TRBJ2-7	TRBD1	CASSLAAGTGIVEQYF	TGCGCCAGCAGCTTGGCTGCGGGGACAGGCATAGTTGAGCAGTACTTC
TRBV27	-	TRBJ2-1	TRBD2	CASSFSAGAYNEQFF	TGTGCCAGCAGTTTTAGCGCGGGAGCCTACAATGAGCAGTTCTTC
TRBV18	-	TRBJ1-1	TRBD1	CASSLNRGLNTEAFF	TGTGCCAGCTCGCTCAACAGGGGGTTGAACACTGAAGCTTTCTTT
TRBV25-1	-	TRBJ1-1	TRBD1	CASSGLRTGDTEAFF	TGTGCCAGCAGTGGACTCAGGACAGGGGACACTGAAGCTTTCTTT
TRBV4-1	-	TRBJ1-4	-	CASSPLGAKEEKLFF	TGCGCCAGCAGCCCACTCGGAGCGAAGGAAGAAAAACTGTTTTTT
TRBV9	once	TRBJ2-1	-	CASSVDQGSYNEQFF	TGTGCCAGCAGCGTAGATCAGGGCTCCTACAATGAGCAGTTCTTC
TRBV3-1/TRBV3-2	-	TRBJ1-4	-	CASSQDLGRRGGGPEKLFF	TGTGCCAGCAGCCAAGATCTTGGAAGGCGCGGGGGGGGCCCTGAAAAACTGTTTTTT
TRBV18	-	TRBJ1-4	-	CASSPLGQLDEKLFF	TGTGCCAGCTCACCATTAGGACAGTTGGATGAAAAACTGTTTTTT
TRBV20-1	-	TRBJ2-7	-	CSASSLTGSYEQYF	TGCAGTGCTAGTAGTTTGACAGGTTCCTACGAGCAGTACTTC
TRBV7-8	-	TRBJ2-1	-	CASSLQGSVNEQFF	TGTGCCAGCAGCTTACAGGGGTCTGTAAATGAGCAGTTCTTC
TRBV28	-	TRBJ2-7	TRBD1	CASRNTGVVYEQYF	TGTGCCAGCAGAAACACAGGGGTAGTATACGAGCAGTACTTC
TRBV5-4	-	TRBJ2-1	-	CASSLGQGGYEQFF	TGTGCCAGCAGCTTGGGTCAGGGTGGCTATGAGCAGTTCTTC
TRBV2	-	TRBJ2-5	-	CASRALQAFSETQYF	TGTGCCAGCAGGGCCCTCCAAGCGTTCTCAGAGACCCAGTACTTC
TRBV28	-	TRBJ1-4	-	CAIMTRGKEKLFF	TGTGCCATCATGACAAGGGGGAAGGAAAAACTGTTTTTT
TRBV29-1	-	TRBJ1-1	-	CSVAGVNTEAFF	TGCAGCGTTGCCGGGGTGAACACTGAAGCTTTCTTT
TRBV28	-	TRBJ1-6	TRBD1	CASSGGQGYNSPLHF	TGTGCCAGCAGCGGAGGACAGGGCTATAATTCACCCCTCCACTTT
TRBV7-8	-	TRBJ1-2	-	CASSVGQQYGYTF	TGTGCCAGCAGCGTAGGACAGCAATATGGCTACACCTTC
TRBV5-4	-	TRBJ2-5	-	CASSIGQSQETQYF	TGTGCCAGCAGCATTGGACAGAGCCAAGAGACCCAGTACTTC
TRBV6-5	-	TRBJ2-1	TRBD1	CASKDLGTVKEQFF	TGTGCCAGCAAAGATCTCGGGACAGTCAAGGAGCAGTTCTTC
TRBV5-6	-	TRBJ2-7	TRBD1	CASSGDRRYEQYF	TGTGCCAGCAGCGGGGACAGGAGATACGAGCAGTACTTC
TRBV5-1	-	TRBJ2-7	TRBD2	CASSGLAESYEQYF	TGCGCCAGCAGTGGACTAGCGGAGTCCTACGAGCAGTACTTC
TRBV18	-	TRBJ1-2	-	CASSPITGFNYGYTF	TGTGCCAGCTCACCAATTACAGGTTTTAACTATGGCTACACCTTC
TRBV18	-	TRBJ2-1	TRBD1	CASSPNDRGYMNEQFF	TGTGCCAGCTCACCAAACGACAGGGGTTATATGAATGAGCAGTTCTTC
TRBV15	-	TRBJ1-2	-	CATSESRHNYGYTF	TGTGCCACCAGCGAATCCAGGCATAACTATGGCTACACCTTC
TRBV12-3/TRBV12-4	-	TRBJ2-7	-	CASSPDTPYEQYF	TGTGCCAGCAGTCCCGACACCCCCTACGAGCAGTACTTC
TRBV28	-	TRBJ2-2	-	CASSLSRQGYGVSGELFF	TGTGCCAGCAGTTTATCACGGCAGGGCTACGGCGTCTCCGGGGAGCTGTTTTTT
TRBV5-1	-	TRBJ1-2	TRBD1	CASSLGTGNGYTF	TGCGCCAGCAGCTTGGGGACAGGGAATGGCTACACCTTC
TRBV3-1/TRBV3-2	-	TRBJ2-2	-	CASSQVLIAGELFF	TGTGCCAGCAGCCAAGTTCTAATTGCCGGGGAGCTGTTTTTT
TRBV12-2	-	TRBJ1-6	-	CADGGHYSPLHF	TGTGCAGATGGTGGGCATTATTCACCCCTCCACTTT
TRBV5-4	-	TRBJ2-7	-	CASSLGQGSSYEQYF	TGTGCCAGCAGCTTGGGGCAGGGGAGCTCCTACGAGCAGTACTTC
TRBV3-1/TRBV3-2	-	TRBJ1-3	-	CASSLKTARGNTIYF	TGTGCCAGCAGTCTAAAGACAGCCAGAGGAAACACCATATATTTT
TRBV5-1	-	TRBJ2-3	-	CASSLGSTTDTQYF	TGCGCCAGCAGCTTGGGTAGTACGACAGATACGCAGTATTTT
TRBV7-8	-	TRBJ2-2	TRBD2	CASSLVVPGLAGTGELFF	TGTGCCAGCAGCTTAGTTGTACCGGGACTAGCGGGCACCGGGGAGCTGTTTTTT
TRBV6-5	-	TRBJ1-5	-	CASSYAQASNQPQHF	TGTGCCAGCAGTTACGCACAGGCGAGCAATCAGCCCCAGCATTTT
TRBV2	-	TRBJ2-3	TRBD2	CASLSGTASTDTQYF	TGTGCCAGTCTCAGCGGGACCGCTAGCACAGATACGCAGTATTTT
TRBV5-1	-	TRBJ2-7	TRBD2	CASTQGLTGGPEEQYF	TGCGCCAGCACCCAGGGTCTGACGGGGGGGCCAGAAGAGCAGTACTTC
TRBV5-1	-	TRBJ1-4	-	CASSLVQGTNEKLFF	TGCGCCAGCAGCTTGGTTCAGGGAACTAATGAAAAACTGTTTTTT